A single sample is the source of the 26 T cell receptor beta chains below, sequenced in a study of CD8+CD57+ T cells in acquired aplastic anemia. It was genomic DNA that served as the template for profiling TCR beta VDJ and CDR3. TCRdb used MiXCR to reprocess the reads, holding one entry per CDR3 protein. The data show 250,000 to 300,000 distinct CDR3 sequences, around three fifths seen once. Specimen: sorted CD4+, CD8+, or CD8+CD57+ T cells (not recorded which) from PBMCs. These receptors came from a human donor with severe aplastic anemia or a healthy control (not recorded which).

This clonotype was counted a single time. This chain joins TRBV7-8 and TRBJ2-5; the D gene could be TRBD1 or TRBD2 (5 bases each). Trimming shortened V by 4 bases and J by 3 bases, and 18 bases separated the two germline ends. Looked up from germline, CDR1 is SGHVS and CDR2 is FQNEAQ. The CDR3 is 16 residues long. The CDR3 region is CASSSQPGTVKETQYF. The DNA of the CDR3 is TGTGCCAGCAGCTCTCAGCCCGGGACGGTGAAAGAGACCCAGTACTTC.

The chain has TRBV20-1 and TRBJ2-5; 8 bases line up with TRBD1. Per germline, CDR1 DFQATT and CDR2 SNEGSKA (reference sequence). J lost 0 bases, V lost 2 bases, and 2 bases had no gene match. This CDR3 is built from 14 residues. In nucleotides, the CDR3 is TGCAGTGCTAGACGGGACAGGAACCAAGAGACCCAGTACTTC. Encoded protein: CSARRDRNQETQYF.

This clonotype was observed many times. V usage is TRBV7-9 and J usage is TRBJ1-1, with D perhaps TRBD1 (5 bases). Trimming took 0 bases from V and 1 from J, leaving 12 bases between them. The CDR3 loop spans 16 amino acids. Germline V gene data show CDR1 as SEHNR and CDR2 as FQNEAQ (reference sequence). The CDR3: CASSLALAGTNTEAFF. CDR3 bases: TGTGCCAGCAGCTTAGCCCTGGCGGGGACGAACACTGAAGCTTTCTTT.

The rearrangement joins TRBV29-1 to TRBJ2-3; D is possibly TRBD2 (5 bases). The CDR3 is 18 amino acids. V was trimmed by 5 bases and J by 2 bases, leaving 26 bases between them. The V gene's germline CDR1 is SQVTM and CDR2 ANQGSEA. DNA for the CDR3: TGCAGCGTTTGGGCTGTGGCGGGTGGATCAGAAAACACAGATACGCAGTATTTT. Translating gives CSVWAVAGGSENTDTQYF.

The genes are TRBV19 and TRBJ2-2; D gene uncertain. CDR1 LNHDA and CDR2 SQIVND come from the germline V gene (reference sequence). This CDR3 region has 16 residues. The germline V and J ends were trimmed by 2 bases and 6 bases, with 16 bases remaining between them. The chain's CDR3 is CASSIKFVGIPGELFF. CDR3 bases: TGTGCCAGTAGTATAAAATTTGTGGGTATCCCCGGGGAGCTGTTTTTT.

The CDR3 is CASIAPGGTNGYTF. The DNA of the CDR3 is TGTGCCAGCATTGCTCCCGGAGGGACTAATGGCTACACCTTC. The chain carries TRBV6-5 and TRBJ1-2, with a possible D match to TRBD1 (5 bases). The germline V and J ends were trimmed by 7 bases and 6 bases, with 18 bases remaining between them. The germline V gene encodes CDR1 MNHEY and CDR2 SVGAGI. The CDR3 is 14 residues long.

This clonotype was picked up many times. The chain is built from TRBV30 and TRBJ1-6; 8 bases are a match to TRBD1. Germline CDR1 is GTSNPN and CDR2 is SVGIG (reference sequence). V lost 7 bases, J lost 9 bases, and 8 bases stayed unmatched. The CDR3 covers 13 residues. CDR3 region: CAFSGTGGSPLHF. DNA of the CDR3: TGTGCCTTCTCCGGGACAGGAGGTTCACCCCTCCACTTT. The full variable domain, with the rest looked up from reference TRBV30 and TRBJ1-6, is SQTIHQWPATLVQPVGSPLSLECTVEGTSNPNLYWYRQAAGRGLQLLFYSVGIGQISSEVPQNLSASRPQDRQFILSSKKLLLSDSGFYLCAFSGTGGSPLHFGNGTRLTVT.

The CDR3 DNA reads TGTGCCAGCACTACGACAGCTTCACCCCTCCACTTT. It translates to CASTTTASPLHF. V usage is TRBV6-6 and J usage is TRBJ1-6; D may be TRBD1 (5 bases). The V end was cut by 7 bases, the J end by 9 bases, with 10 bases between. The CDR3 is 12 amino acids. CDR1 and CDR2 from the germline V gene are MNHNY and SVGAGI (reference sequence).

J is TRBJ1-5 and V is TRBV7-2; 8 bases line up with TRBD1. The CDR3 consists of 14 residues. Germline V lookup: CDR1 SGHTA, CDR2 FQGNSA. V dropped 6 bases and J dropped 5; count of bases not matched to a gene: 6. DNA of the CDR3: TGTGCCAGCAGAAGCGACAGGGGTGATCAGCCCCAGCATTTT. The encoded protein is CASRSDRGDQPQHF.

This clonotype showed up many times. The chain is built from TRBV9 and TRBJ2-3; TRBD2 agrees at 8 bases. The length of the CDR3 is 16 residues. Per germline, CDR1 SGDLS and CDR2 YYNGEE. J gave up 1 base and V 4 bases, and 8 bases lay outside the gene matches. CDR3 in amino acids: CASSLDVGGGTDTQYF. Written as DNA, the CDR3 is TGTGCCAGCAGCCTTGATGTCGGGGGGGGCACAGATACGCAGTATTTT.

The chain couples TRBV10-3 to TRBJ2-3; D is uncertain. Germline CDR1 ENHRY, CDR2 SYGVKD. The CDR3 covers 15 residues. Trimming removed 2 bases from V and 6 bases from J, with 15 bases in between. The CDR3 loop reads CAISEGSYGWDTQYF. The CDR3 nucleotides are TGTGCCATCAGTGAGGGATCTTACGGATGGGATACGCAGTATTTT.

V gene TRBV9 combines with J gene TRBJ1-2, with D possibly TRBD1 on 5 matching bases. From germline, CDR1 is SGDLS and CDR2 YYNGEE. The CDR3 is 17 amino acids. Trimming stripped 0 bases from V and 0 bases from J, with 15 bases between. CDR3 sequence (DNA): TGTGCCAGCAGCGTAGGTGGGCGTGGGGCCCCTAACTATGGCTACACCTTC. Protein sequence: CASSVGGRGAPNYGYTF.

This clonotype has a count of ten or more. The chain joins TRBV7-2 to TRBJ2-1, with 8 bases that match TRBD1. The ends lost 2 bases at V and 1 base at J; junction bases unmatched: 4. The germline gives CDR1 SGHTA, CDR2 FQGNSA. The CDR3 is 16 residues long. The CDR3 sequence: CASSLTGQGSYNEQFF. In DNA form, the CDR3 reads TGTGCCAGCAGCTTAACCGGACAGGGATCCTACAATGAGCAGTTCTTC.

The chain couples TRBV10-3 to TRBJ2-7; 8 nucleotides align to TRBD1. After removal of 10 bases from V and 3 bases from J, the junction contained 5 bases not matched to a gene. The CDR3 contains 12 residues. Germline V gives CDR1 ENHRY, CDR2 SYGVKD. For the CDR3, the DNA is TGTGCCACCTCAGGGGGCGGCTACGAGCAGTACTTC. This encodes CATSGGGYEQYF.

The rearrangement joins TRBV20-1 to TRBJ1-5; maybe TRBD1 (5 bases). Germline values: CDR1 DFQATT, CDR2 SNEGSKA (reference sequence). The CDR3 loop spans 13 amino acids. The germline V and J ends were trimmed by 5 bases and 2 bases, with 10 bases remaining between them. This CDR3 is CSAPQGGNQPQHF. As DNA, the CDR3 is TGCAGTGCTCCTCAGGGTGGCAATCAGCCCCAGCATTTT.

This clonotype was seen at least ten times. The chain's CDR3 is CASSALDTQYF. DNA of the CDR3: TGTGCCAGCAGCGCCTTAGATACGCAGTATTTT. V gene TRBV9 combines with J gene TRBJ2-3; no clear D gene. Trimming removed 3 bases at V and 5 bases at J, with 4 bases between. This CDR3 has 11 amino acids. CDR1 is SGDLS and CDR2 is YYNGEE in the germline V gene.

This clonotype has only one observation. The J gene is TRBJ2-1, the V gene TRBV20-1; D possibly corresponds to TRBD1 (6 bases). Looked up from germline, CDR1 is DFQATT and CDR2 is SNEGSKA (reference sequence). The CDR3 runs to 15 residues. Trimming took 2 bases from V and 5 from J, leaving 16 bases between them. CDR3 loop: CSARLIPTGNNEQFF. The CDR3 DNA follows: TGCAGTGCTAGACTCATCCCAACAGGGAACAATGAGCAGTTCTTC.

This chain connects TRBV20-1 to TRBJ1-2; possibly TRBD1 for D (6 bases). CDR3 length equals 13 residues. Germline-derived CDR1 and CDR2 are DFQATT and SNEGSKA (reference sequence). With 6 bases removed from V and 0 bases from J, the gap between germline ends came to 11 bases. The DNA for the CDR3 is TGCAGTGCCCCGGACAGCTCTAACTATGGCTACACCTTC. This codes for CSAPDSSNYGYTF.

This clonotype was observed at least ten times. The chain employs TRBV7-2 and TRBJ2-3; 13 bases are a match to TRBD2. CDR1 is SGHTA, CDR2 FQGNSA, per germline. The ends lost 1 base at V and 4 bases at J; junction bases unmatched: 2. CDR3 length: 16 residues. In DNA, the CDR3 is TGTGCCAGCAGCTTAGGACTAGCGGGGGGCTCAGATACGCAGTATTTT. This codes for CASSLGLAGGSDTQYF. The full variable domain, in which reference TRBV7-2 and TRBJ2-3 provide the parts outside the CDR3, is GAGVSQSPSNKVTEKGKDVELRCDPISGHTALYWYRQSLGQGLEFLIYFQGNSAPDKSGLPSDRFSAERTGGSVSTLTIQRTQQEDSAVYLCASSLGLAGGSDTQYFGPGTRLTVL.

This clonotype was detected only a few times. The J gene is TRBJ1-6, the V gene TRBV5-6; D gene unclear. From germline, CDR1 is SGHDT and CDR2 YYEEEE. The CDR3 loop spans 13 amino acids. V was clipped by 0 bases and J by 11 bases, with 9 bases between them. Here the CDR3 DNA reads TGTGCCAGCAGCTTGGCCGTAAATCCACCCCTCCACTTT. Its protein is CASSLAVNPPLHF.

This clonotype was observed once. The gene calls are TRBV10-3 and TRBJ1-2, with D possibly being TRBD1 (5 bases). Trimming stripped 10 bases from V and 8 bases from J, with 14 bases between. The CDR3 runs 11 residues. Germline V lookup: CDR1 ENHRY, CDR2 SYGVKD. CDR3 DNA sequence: TGTGCCAGCGGCAGTGGGGCCGGCTACACCTTC. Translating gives CASGSGAGYTF.

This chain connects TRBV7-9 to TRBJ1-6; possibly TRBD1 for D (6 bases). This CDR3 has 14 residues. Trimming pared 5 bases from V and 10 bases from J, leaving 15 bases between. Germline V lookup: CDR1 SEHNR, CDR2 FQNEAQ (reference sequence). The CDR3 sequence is CASSLGGGGSPLHF. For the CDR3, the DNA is TGTGCCAGCAGCCTAGGGGGGGGAGGATCACCCCTCCACTTT.

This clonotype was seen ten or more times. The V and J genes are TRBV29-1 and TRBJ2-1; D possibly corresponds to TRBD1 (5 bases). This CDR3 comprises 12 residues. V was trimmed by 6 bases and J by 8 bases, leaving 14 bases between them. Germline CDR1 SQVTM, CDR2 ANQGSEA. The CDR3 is CSVRTRLDEQFF. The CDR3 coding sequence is TGCAGCGTCCGGACACGGCTGGATGAGCAGTTCTTC.

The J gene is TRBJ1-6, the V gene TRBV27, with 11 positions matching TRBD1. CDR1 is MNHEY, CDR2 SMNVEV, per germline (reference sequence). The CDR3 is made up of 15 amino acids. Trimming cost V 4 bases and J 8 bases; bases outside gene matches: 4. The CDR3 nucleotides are TGTGCCAGCAGTTATCGGGACAGGGGGTATTCACCCCTCCACTTT. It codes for CASSYRDRGYSPLHF.

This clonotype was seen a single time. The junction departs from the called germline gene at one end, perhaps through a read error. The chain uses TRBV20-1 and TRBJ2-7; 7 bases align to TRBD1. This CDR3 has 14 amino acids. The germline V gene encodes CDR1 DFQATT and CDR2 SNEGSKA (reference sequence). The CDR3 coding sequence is TGCAGTGCCACTTTACAGGGGCGAACCTACGAGCAGCACTTC. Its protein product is CSATLQGRTYEQHF.

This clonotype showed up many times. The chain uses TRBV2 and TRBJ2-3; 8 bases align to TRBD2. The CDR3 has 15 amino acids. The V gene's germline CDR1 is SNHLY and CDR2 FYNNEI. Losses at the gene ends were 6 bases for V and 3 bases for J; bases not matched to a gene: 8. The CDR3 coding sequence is TGTGCCAGCAGGGCGAGCGGGGGCAAAACAGATACGCAGTATTTT. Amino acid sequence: CASRASGGKTDTQYF.